Below, 28 T cell receptor beta chains from the same sample are listed, as sequenced in a study of blood T cell repertoires in COVID-19. Profiled with immunoSEQ multiplex PCR; TCRdb holds only in-frame clones, not every one. The sample carries approximately 130,000 clones, around nine tenths recorded once. Sequencing was carried out using peripheral blood. These receptors came from a human donor in a cohort sampled during active COVID-19.

The gene calls are TRBV28 and TRBJ2-1; 7 nucleotides align to TRBD2. Germline CDR1 reads MDHEN; CDR2 reads SYDVKM. The CDR3 loop spans 12 amino acids. Unmatched junction bases numbered 11, after V lost 7 bases and J lost 14 bases. CDR3 loop: CASNLAAGEKFF. DNA of the CDR3: TGTGCCAGCAATTTGGCGGCGGGAGAGAAGTTCTTC.

The gene calls are TRBV11-3 and TRBJ2-3, with D unclear. V shed 5 bases and J shed 6 bases, with 12 bases lying between them. The germline gives CDR1 SGHNT, CDR2 YENEEA. The CDR3 is 13 amino acids. CDR3 nucleotides: TGTGCCAGCAGCACCGGAGAGGCGGATACGCAGTATTTT. Translating it yields CASSTGEADTQYF.

The chain combines TRBV7-6 with TRBJ2-5; tentative D call: TRBD2 (5 bases). The V end lost 1 base, the J end lost 5 bases, and 17 bases lay between the germline ends. The length of the CDR3 is 16 residues. Per the germline V gene, CDR1 is SGHVS and CDR2 is FNYEAQ. The CDR3 coding sequence is TGTGCCAGCAGCTTAGTGGGCAAGCAATCGGGGGAGACCCAGTACTTC. Translation: CASSLVGKQSGETQYF.

The chain carries TRBV28 and TRBJ2-1; 8 positions match TRBD1. Per germline, CDR1 MDHEN and CDR2 SYDVKM. The CDR3 contains 15 residues. J gave up 3 bases and V 4 bases, and 5 bases lay outside the gene matches. The CDR3 sequence: CASSSGGAGYNEQFF. CDR3 coding DNA: TGTGCCAGCAGTTCAGGGGGCGCGGGCTACAATGAGCAGTTCTTC.

This clone was found once. CDR3 region: CASSLIQGGFGTNEKLFF. DNA of the CDR3: TGCGCCAGCAGCCTAATCCAGGGTGGGTTTGGAACTAATGAAAAACTGTTTTTT. This rearrangement joins TRBV4-1 to TRBJ1-4; tentative D call: TRBD1 (5 bases). Trimming stripped 4 bases from V and 1 base from J, with 19 bases between. CDR1 is MGHRA, CDR2 YSYEKL, per germline. This CDR3 spans 18 amino acids.

This chain uses TRBV5-1 with TRBJ2-5; 12 nucleotides match TRBD1. There are 14 residues in the CDR3. CDR1 is SGHRS and CDR2 is YFSETQ in the germline V gene. The ends lost 5 bases at V and 4 bases at J; junction bases unmatched: 3. The CDR3 loop is CASSGTGGSETQYF. For the CDR3, the DNA is TGCGCCAGCAGTGGGACAGGGGGCTCAGAGACCCAGTACTTC.

This clone came up once. V and J are TRBV7-2 and TRBJ1-1; 8 bases are shared with TRBD1. The CDR3 has 15 amino acids. Germline V gene sequence: CDR1 SGHTA, CDR2 FQGNSA. V dropped 3 bases and J dropped 8; count of bases not matched to a gene: 11. CDR3 DNA: TGTGCCAGCAGCTTTCAGGGGGCGGCCCACGAAGAAGCTTTCTTT. Amino acids: CASSFQGAAHEEAFF.

V usage is TRBV30 and J usage is TRBJ2-6; 11 positions agree with TRBD2. Unmatched junction bases numbered 6, after V lost 5 bases and J lost 0 bases. The CDR3 extends over 17 amino acids. Germline V gene lookup returns CDR1 GTSNPN and CDR2 SVGIG (reference sequence). The DNA for the CDR3 is TGTGCCTGGGCTACTAGCGGGGGTAGCTCTGGGGCCAACGTCCTGACTTTC. It yields the protein CAWATSGGSSGANVLTF.

The chain links TRBV19 to TRBJ2-3; 10 positions match TRBD2. The germline V gene encodes CDR1 LNHDA and CDR2 SQIVND (reference sequence). The CDR3 runs 14 residues. V shed 10 bases and J 1 base; nucleotides not matched to a gene: 5. The CDR3 nucleotides read TGTGCCACCACCGGACTAGCGGGCACAGATACGCAGTATTTT. It codes for CATTGLAGTDTQYF.

The chain recombines TRBV12-3 or TRBV12-4 with TRBJ1-5, with D perhaps TRBD1 (6 bases). There are 13 residues in the CDR3. Trimming took 5 bases from V and 5 from J, leaving 10 bases between them. Here the CDR3 reads CASSQDSYQPQHF. CDR3 in DNA: TGTGCCAGCAGTCAGGACAGTTATCAGCCCCAGCATTTT.

The chain couples TRBV18 to TRBJ2-1; 9 bases are shared with TRBD1. Per the germline V gene, CDR1 is KGHSH and CDR2 is LQKENI. V lost 5 bases to trimming and J lost 4 bases; unmatched junction nucleotides: 12. This CDR3 spans 17 amino acids. This CDR3 reads CASSSGPGQGYYNEQFF. The CDR3 region has the DNA TGTGCCAGCTCATCCGGGCCGGGACAGGGTTATTACAATGAGCAGTTCTTC.

The chain links TRBV6-2 or TRBV6-3 to TRBJ2-1; D gene unclear. The CDR3 has 15 amino acids. Trimming took off 4 bases at V and 4 bases at J, with 14 bases between the two ends. The germline V gene has CDR1 MNHEY and CDR2 SVGEGT. Here the CDR3 reads CASSSDSMPYNEQFF. CDR3 nucleotide sequence: TGTGCCAGCAGTTCAGACTCGATGCCTTACAATGAGCAGTTCTTC.

The chain carries TRBV4-1 and TRBJ2-5; a possible D gene is TRBD1 (6 bases). This CDR3 spans 14 amino acids. The germline V and J ends were trimmed by 0 bases and 5 bases, with 10 bases remaining between them. Germline values: CDR1 MGHRA, CDR2 YSYEKL. The CDR3 DNA reads TGCGCCAGCAGCCAAGATCTTGGGGGCGAGACCCAGTACTTC. Residues: CASSQDLGGETQYF.

The rearrangement uses TRBV5-1 and TRBJ2-3; 7 bases fit TRBD1. The CDR3 runs 15 residues. Germline V lookup: CDR1 SGHRS, CDR2 YFSETQ. V shed 5 bases and J 4 bases; nucleotides not matched to a gene: 10. In nucleotides, the CDR3 is TGCGCCAGCAGACCCGGGACAGTTACTGCAGATACGCAGTATTTT. Amino acid sequence: CASRPGTVTADTQYF. Using reference TRBV5-1 and TRBJ2-3 for the parts outside the CDR3, the full variable domain is KAGVTQTPRYLIKTRGQQVTLSCSPISGHRSVSWYQQTPGQGLQFLFEYFSETQRNKGNFPGRFSGRQFSNSRSEMNVSTLELGDSALYLCASRPGTVTADTQYFGPGTRLTVL.

V gene TRBV7-9 combines with J gene TRBJ2-2; D possibly corresponds to TRBD1 (5 bases). The CDR3 sequence is 15 residues long. Germline-derived CDR1 and CDR2 are SEHNR and FQNEAQ (reference sequence). The germline V and J ends were trimmed by 1 base and 6 bases, with 12 bases remaining between them. CDR3 sequence (DNA): TGTGCCAGCAGCTTAGAGGCAGGGTATTCCGGGGAGCTGTTTTTT. It is translated as CASSLEAGYSGELFF.

The J gene is TRBJ2-7, the V gene TRBV7-2, with a possible D match to TRBD2 (6 bases). The V end lost 6 bases, the J end lost 0 bases, and 15 bases lay between the germline ends. Germline V lookup: CDR1 SGHTA, CDR2 FQGNSA. The CDR3 has 15 residues. This chain's CDR3 is CASRHDGLSSYEQYF. DNA of the CDR3: TGTGCCAGCAGACATGATGGACTAAGCTCCTACGAGCAGTACTTC.

This clone showed up just once. This chain uses TRBV7-8 with TRBJ1-4; 10 nucleotides align to TRBD1. Unmatched junction bases numbered 7, after V lost 3 bases and J lost 3 bases. The CDR3 length is 17 residues. Per the germline V gene, CDR1 is SGHVS and CDR2 is FQNEAQ. In nucleotides, the CDR3 is TGTGCCAGCAGCTTGTCGGGACAGGGGATGCCTAATGAAAAACTGTTTTTT. Protein product: CASSLSGQGMPNEKLFF.

The chain recombines TRBV19 with TRBJ1-1; tentative D call: TRBD1 (5 bases). The ends were cut back, 3 bases at V and 4 bases at J, with 9 bases in the middle. From germline, CDR1 is LNHDA and CDR2 SQIVND (reference sequence). The CDR3 spans 13 residues. In DNA, the CDR3 is TGTGCCAGTAGTATGGGGGGTCGCACTGAAGCTTTCTTT. Encoded protein: CASSMGGRTEAFF.

The gene calls are TRBV18 and TRBJ2-7; 7 bases are shared with TRBD1. CDR3 length equals 13 residues. The V and J ends lost 8 bases and 0 bases, in that order; junction bases with no gene match: 4. CDR1 is KGHSH and CDR2 is LQKENI in the germline V gene. CDR3 region: CASGDRSSYEQYF. As DNA, the CDR3 is TGTGCCAGCGGGGACAGAAGCTCCTACGAGCAGTACTTC.

This chain uses TRBV19 with TRBJ1-2; 8 positions match TRBD1. V lost 5 bases to trimming and J lost 8 bases; unmatched junction nucleotides: 7. The CDR3 loop spans 13 amino acids. Germline V gives CDR1 LNHDA, CDR2 SQIVND (reference sequence). The CDR3 bases are TGTGCCAGTAGTCCCAGACAGGGGAACGGCTACACCTTC. Translated: CASSPRQGNGYTF.

This chain connects TRBV4-1 to TRBJ1-6; TRBD1 aligns across 7 bases. The CDR3 is made up of 15 amino acids. The junction had 3 bases not matched to a gene; V was cut back by 0 bases and J by 7 bases. The V gene's germline CDR1 is MGHRA and CDR2 YSYEKL. CDR3 sequence reads: CASSQDQQGNSPLHF. The CDR3 DNA follows: TGCGCCAGCAGCCAAGATCAACAGGGGAATTCACCCCTCCACTTT.

V is TRBV7-6 and J is TRBJ2-7; 7 bases align to TRBD1. The CDR3 consists of 16 residues. J gave up 2 bases and V 2 bases, and 9 bases lay outside the gene matches. CDR1 is SGHVS, CDR2 FNYEAQ, per germline. CDR3: CASSLKKGARAYEQYF. DNA of the CDR3: TGTGCCAGCAGCTTAAAGAAGGGGGCTCGTGCCTACGAGCAGTACTTC.

This CDR3 is CASSTTSGTSYEQYF. Written as DNA, the CDR3 is TGTGCCAGCAGCACGACTAGCGGGACCTCCTACGAGCAGTACTTC. V usage is TRBV11-2 and J usage is TRBJ2-7; 11 bases match TRBD2. Per the germline V gene, CDR1 is SGHAT and CDR2 is FQNNGV. The length of the CDR3 is 15 residues. V trimming: 5 bases; J trimming: 0 bases; junction bases outside the gene matches: 3. Full variable domain (outside the CDR3, taken from reference TRBV11-2 and TRBJ2-7): EAGVAQSPRYKIIEKRQSVAFWCNPISGHATLYWYQQILGQGPKLLIQFQNNGVVDDSQLPKDRFSAERLKGVDSTLKIQPAKLEDSAVYLCASSTTSGTSYEQYFGPGTRLTVT.

This clone was recorded a few times. The chain joins TRBV5-1 to TRBJ2-5; 12 bases match TRBD2. Trimming took 0 bases from V and 6 from J; bases not matched to a gene: 9. The CDR3 extends over 17 amino acids. Germline V gives CDR1 SGHRS, CDR2 YFSETQ. The CDR3 loop is CASSLVASGRAGKTQYF. CDR3 coding DNA: TGCGCCAGCAGCTTGGTGGCTAGCGGGAGGGCCGGAAAGACCCAGTACTTC.

The rearrangement uses TRBV18 and TRBJ1-1, with a possible D match to TRBD1 (6 bases). The CDR3 runs 13 residues. Germline V CDR1 and CDR2: KGHSH, LQKENI. With 4 bases removed from V and 2 bases from J, the gap between germline ends came to 8 bases. CDR3 sequence (DNA): TGTGCCAGCTCACTAGGGACAAACACTGAAGCTTTCTTT. Translated: CASSLGTNTEAFF.

This clone was detected only once. The rearrangement uses TRBV3-1 (or the pseudogene TRBV3-2) and TRBJ2-7; 8 positions agree with TRBD2. Germline CDR1 reads LGHDT; CDR2 reads YNNKEL (reference sequence). This CDR3 has 16 amino acids. V was clipped by 1 base and J by 6 bases; unmatched bases: 11. CDR3 bases: TGTGCCAGCAGCCAAGCCCGGCGAGCGGGAGCGAGCGAGCAGTACTTC. This gives the protein CASSQARRAGASEQYF.

The V gene is TRBV9, the J gene TRBJ2-1; TRBD2 agrees at 10 bases. The CDR3 runs to 16 residues. With 0 bases clipped from V and 2 bases from J, the junction kept 2 bases outside the gene matches. Germline-derived CDR1 and CDR2 are SGDLS and YYNGEE. The CDR3: CASSVVAGGPYNEQFF. As DNA, the CDR3 is TGTGCCAGCAGCGTAGTAGCGGGAGGTCCCTACAATGAGCAGTTCTTC.

The rearrangement uses TRBV5-1 and TRBJ2-7; 9 positions agree with TRBD1. This CDR3 comprises 16 residues. V was clipped by 1 base and J by 1 base; unmatched bases: 6. CDR1 and CDR2 (germline): SGHRS, YFSETQ. CDR3 residues: CASSLTPGTGSYEQYF. The CDR3 bases are TGCGCCAGCAGCTTGACCCCCGGGACAGGGTCCTACGAGCAGTACTTC.